Below, 23 T cell receptor beta chains from the same sample are listed, as sequenced in a study of identical twins (dated by TCRdb to the mid-2010s). The protocol used for the library was 5' RACE. TCRdb names Illumina HiSeq 2000 as the instrument used. The public reads were run again by TCRdb, first through fastp at Q25 and then through MiXCR, and only productive beta chains were kept. Rows with a matching CDR3 protein are joined into one entry that keeps the most common DNA and genes. A total of around 490,000 distinct CDR3 sequences appear in this sample, under 25% of them only once. The ten largest clones represent 0.45% to 0.5% of the sample. This same sample was also part of a study on yellow fever vaccine responses in identical twins.

Sequencing used CD4+ T cells sorted from blood. These receptors were obtained from a woman aged 18-29 years in good health.

In its sample, this clonotype was seen once. The chain links TRBV28 to TRBJ2-7; either TRBD1 or TRBD2 may supply D (6 bases each). Germline CDR1 reads MDHEN; CDR2 reads SYDVKM. The CDR3 extends over 14 amino acids. V was shortened by 6 bases and J by 2 bases, with 14 bases between the two germline ends. The CDR3 DNA reads as TGTGCCAGCAGGTCCGGGGGCGGAACCTACGAGCAGTACGTC. This encodes CASRSGGGTYEQYV.

CDR3 loop: CASSPRAQGLGSTDTQYF. CDR3 nucleotides: TGCGCCAGCAGCCCTAGGGCCCAGGGACTAGGTAGCACAGATACGCAGTATTTT. The rearrangement links TRBV5-1 to TRBJ2-3; 8 bases are shared with TRBD2. The CDR3 consists of 18 residues. J gave up 0 bases and V 4 bases, and 13 bases lay outside the gene matches. Germline V gene lookup returns CDR1 SGHRS and CDR2 YFSETQ. The full variable domain, its missing parts supplied by reference TRBV5-1 and TRBJ2-3, is KAGVTQTPRYLIKTRGQQVTLSCSPISGHRSVSWYQQTPGQGLQFLFEYFSETQRNKGNFPGRFSGRQFSNSRSEMNVSTLELGDSALYLCASSPRAQGLGSTDTQYFGPGTRLTVL.

This chain connects TRBV5-1 to TRBJ2-3; D not resolved. The CDR3 runs to 14 residues. The V gene's germline CDR1 is SGHRS and CDR2 YFSETQ. Trimming took 4 bases from V and 7 from J, leaving 16 bases between them. CDR3 sequence (DNA): TGCGCCAGCAGCCCCGACCGCTCCGGAAATACGCAGTATTTT. Translating it yields CASSPDRSGNTQYF.

V is TRBV20-1 and J is TRBJ2-3, with D possibly being TRBD1 (6 bases). Per the germline V gene, CDR1 is DFQATT and CDR2 is SNEGSKA (reference sequence). There are 15 residues in the CDR3. V shed 0 bases and J shed 0 bases, with 10 bases lying between them. CDR3 sequence (DNA): TGCAGTGCTAGAGAAGACAGGATCAGCACAGATACGCAGTATTTT. It specifies CSAREDRISTDTQYF.

This clonotype showed up just a few times. The J gene is TRBJ2-7, the V gene TRBV12-5; D is possibly TRBD1 (5 bases). The CDR3 loop spans 13 amino acids. The V and J ends lost 6 bases and 5 bases respectively, with 14 bases between them. The germline gives CDR1 LGHNT, CDR2 FRNRAP. The CDR3 reads CASGLDTPDEQYF. In DNA, the CDR3 is TGTGCTAGTGGCCTGGACACTCCGGACGAGCAGTACTTC.

This clonotype has just a few counts. This chain uses TRBV10-3 with TRBJ1-6; TRBD1 might be the D (6 bases). V dropped 3 bases and J dropped 9 bases, with 18 bases sitting between them. CDR1 and CDR2 (germline): ENHRY, SYGVKD. This CDR3 has 16 amino acids. CDR3 residues: CAISDKPGHLGSPLHF. The DNA of the CDR3 is TGTGCCATCAGTGATAAACCGGGACACCTCGGTTCACCCCTCCACTTT.

There are a few counts of this clonotype. The genes are TRBV12-3 or TRBV12-4 and TRBJ1-2; D might be TRBD1 (5 bases). With 3 bases removed from V and 8 bases from J, the gap between germline ends came to 10 bases. The CDR3 contains 12 residues. CDR3 bases: TGTGCCAGCAGTTTCAGGGACGACGGCTACACCTTC. Translation: CASSFRDDGYTF.

The table lists this clonotype with a few counts. The CDR3 here is CASSFDWTSGRRDEQFF. In DNA form, the CDR3 reads TGTGCCAGCAGCTTTGATTGGACTAGCGGGAGAAGGGATGAGCAGTTCTTC. This chain joins TRBV11-3 and TRBJ2-1; 13 nucleotides agree with TRBD2. Germline V CDR1 and CDR2: SGHNT, YENEEA. V trimming: 3 bases; J trimming: 8 bases; junction bases outside the gene matches: 10. The CDR3 totals 17 residues.

This clonotype was counted a few times. This chain links TRBV12-3 or TRBV12-4 with TRBJ2-1; 10 bases agree with TRBD2. The V and J ends lost 5 bases and 9 bases, in that order; junction bases with no gene match: 16. CDR3 length equals 17 residues. The CDR3 DNA is TGTGCCAGCAGTCCGTATACAGCGGGAGGGTCGTTGGGTGAGCAGTTCTTC. This codes for CASSPYTAGGSLGEQFF.

In its sample, this clonotype was seen a few times. The rearrangement uses TRBV9 and TRBJ1-2; possible D gene TRBD1, 6 bases. Germline assignment: CDR1 SGDLS and CDR2 YYNGEE. The CDR3 runs 15 residues. V shed 0 bases and J shed 4 bases, with 13 bases lying between them. CDR3 amino acids: CASSVVPDRSYGYTF. The CDR3 DNA reads TGTGCCAGCAGCGTAGTGCCGGACAGAAGCTATGGCTACACCTTC.

CDR3 in amino acids: CASSLGTAGANVLTF. CDR3 nucleotide sequence: TGTGCCAGCAGTTTAGGTACAGCTGGGGCCAACGTCCTGACTTTC. The chain couples TRBV6-2 or TRBV6-3 to TRBJ2-6; D not resolved. Germline values: CDR1 MNHEY, CDR2 SVGEGT. Trimming shortened V by 4 bases and J by 2 bases, and 9 bases separated the two germline ends. The CDR3 runs 15 residues.

This chain links TRBV20-1 with TRBJ1-1; tentatively, D is TRBD1 (6 bases). The CDR3 loop spans 17 amino acids. V lost 2 bases, J lost 1 base, and 20 bases lay in between. CDR1 DFQATT and CDR2 SNEGSKA come from the germline V gene (reference sequence). The CDR3 DNA sequence: TGCAGTGCTAGACCAACAGGGCGTCTAGGTCGGAACACTGAAGCTTTCTTT. This translates into CSARPTGRLGRNTEAFF.

This clonotype came up many times. The CDR3: CASSYRPTNEKLFF. In DNA, the CDR3 is TGTGCCAGCAGTTACAGGCCAACTAATGAAAAACTGTTTTTT. V usage is TRBV27 and J usage is TRBJ1-4, with D possibly matching TRBD1 (5 bases). The CDR3 is made up of 14 amino acids. The V gene's germline CDR1 is MNHEY and CDR2 SMNVEV (reference sequence). V gave up 4 bases and J gave up 0 bases, with 6 bases separating them.

The chain joins TRBV4-1 to TRBJ2-7; 8 bases are shared with TRBD2. The germline V gene encodes CDR1 MGHRA and CDR2 YSYEKL. J lost 6 bases, V lost 3 bases, and 4 bases had no gene match. This CDR3 has 13 residues. CDR3 loop: CASSQGLVGEQYF. As DNA, the CDR3 is TGCGCCAGCAGCCAGGGACTAGTAGGCGAGCAGTACTTC.

There are a few counts of this clonotype. CDR3 sequence (DNA): TGTGCCAGCAGCCAGTCTAGCGGGAGCACAGATACGCAGTATTTT. This gives the protein CASSQSSGSTDTQYF. The chain links TRBV3-1 to TRBJ2-3; 8 bases agree with TRBD2. Germline CDR1 reads LGHDT; CDR2 reads YNNKEL (reference sequence). The junction had 2 bases not matched to a gene; V was cut back by 3 bases and J by 0 bases. The CDR3 runs 15 residues.

In its sample, this clonotype was seen a few times. The chain joins TRBV20-1 to TRBJ2-7; D possibly corresponds to TRBD2 (7 bases). This CDR3 has 15 amino acids. Germline V gene sequence: CDR1 DFQATT, CDR2 SNEGSKA (reference sequence). V was cut by 1 base and J by 3 bases, with 16 bases left in between. The CDR3 is CSARAPGGTGYEQYF. For the CDR3, the DNA is TGCAGTGCTAGAGCCCCGGGGGGCACGGGCTACGAGCAGTACTTC.

This clonotype was seen a handful of times. J is TRBJ2-7 and V is TRBV7-2; TRBD2 is a possible D gene (6 bases). V shed 5 bases and J shed 3 bases, with 8 bases lying between them. This CDR3 comprises 12 residues. Germline-derived CDR1 and CDR2 are SGHTA and FQGNSA. The CDR3 DNA reads TGTGCCAGCAGCGTTAGCGGCTACGAGCAGTACTTC. This gives the protein CASSVSGYEQYF. Based on the CDR3 plus reference TRBV7-2 and TRBJ2-7, the full variable domain is GAGVSQSPSNKVTEKGKDVELRCDPISGHTALYWYRQSLGQGLEFLIYFQGNSAPDKSGLPSDRFSAERTGGSVSTLTIQRTQQEDSAVYLCASSVSGYEQYFGPGTRLTVT.

In this sample, this clonotype turned up a few times. The J gene is TRBJ2-5, the V gene TRBV7-9; D perhaps matches TRBD1 (6 bases). Between the trimmed V and J ends, which lost 5 bases and 2 bases, there was a span of 18 bases. The germline V gene has CDR1 SEHNR and CDR2 FQNEAQ (reference sequence). The CDR3 consists of 16 residues. The CDR3 loop is CASSQNLRGWQETQYF. In nucleotides, the CDR3 is TGTGCCAGCAGCCAGAACCTCAGGGGTTGGCAAGAGACCCAGTACTTC.

The chain joins TRBV5-5 to TRBJ1-2; 8 bases are a match to TRBD1. This CDR3 region has 13 residues. The germline V gene encodes CDR1 SGHKS and CDR2 YYEKEE (reference sequence). V lost 4 bases to trimming and J lost 3 bases; unmatched junction nucleotides: 2. CDR3 coding DNA: TGTGCCAGCAGCATGACAGGGGACTATGGCTACACCTTC. Translation: CASSMTGDYGYTF.

This clonotype was detected a few times. This sequence joins TRBV5-8 and TRBJ1-5, with unresolved D. This CDR3 is built from 15 residues. V shed 0 bases and J shed 5 bases, with 12 bases lying between them. Germline V lookup: CDR1 SGHTS, CDR2 YDEGEE. The CDR3 nucleotides are TGTGCCAGCAGCTTGGCGGGTGACAAATATCAGCCCCAGCATTTT. This codes for CASSLAGDKYQPQHF. The entire variable domain, with the rest obtained from reference TRBV5-8 and TRBJ1-5, is as follows: EAGVTQSPTHLIKTRGQQATLRCSPISGHTSVYWYQQALGLGLQFLLWYDEGEERNRGNFPPRFSGRQFPNYSSELNVNALELEDSALYLCASSLAGDKYQPQHFGDGTRLSIL.

The V and J genes are TRBV15 and TRBJ2-7, with D possibly being TRBD2 (5 bases). Germline values: CDR1 LNHNV, CDR2 YYDKDF (reference sequence). The CDR3 extends over 15 amino acids. V shed 5 bases and J shed 0 bases, with 14 bases lying between them. CDR3 amino acids: CATSAGRESSYEQYF. In DNA form, the CDR3 reads TGTGCCACCAGCGCGGGCCGTGAGAGCTCCTACGAGCAGTACTTC.

The chain has TRBV5-1 and TRBJ2-4, with no clear D. Germline V gene lookup returns CDR1 SGHRS and CDR2 YFSETQ. Trimming stripped 2 bases from V and 0 bases from J, with 6 bases between. This CDR3 spans 14 amino acids. The CDR3 DNA reads as TGCGCCAGCAGCTTAGAGGTAGCCAAAAACATTCAGTACTTC. The encoded protein is CASSLEVAKNIQYF.

CDR3 amino acids: CASSRGTGGANVLTF. The DNA for the CDR3 is TGTGCCAGCTCACGTGGGACAGGGGGTGCCAACGTCCTGACTTTC. V usage is TRBV18 and J usage is TRBJ2-6, with 11 bases fitting TRBD1. This CDR3 spans 15 amino acids. Germline V gives CDR1 KGHSH, CDR2 LQKENI. J gave up 7 bases and V 4 bases, and 3 bases lay outside the gene matches. The full variable domain, completed using reference TRBV18 and TRBJ2-6, is NAGVMQNPRHLVRRRGQEARLRCSPMKGHSHVYWYRQLPEEGLKFMVYLQKENIIDESGMPKERFSAEFPKEGPSILRIQQVVRGDSAAYFCASSRGTGGANVLTFGAGSRLTVL.